The 15 T cell receptor beta chains presented below share a single source sample, sequenced in a study of blood T cell repertoires in COVID-19. Clones were sequenced by immunoSEQ multiplex PCR, and TCRdb holds only the in-frame ones, with some missing. The table lists about 240,000 clones, roughly 90% of them singletons, with approximately 4.1% in the top ten. Sequencing was carried out using PBMCs or T cells enriched from blood (not recorded which). The source is a woman in her 30s who had recovered from COVID-19.

The V gene is TRBV30, the J gene TRBJ1-2, with 7 nucleotides matching TRBD1. The CDR3 is made up of 13 amino acids. Unmatched junction bases numbered 6, after V lost 4 bases and J lost 4 bases. Germline values: CDR1 GTSNPN, CDR2 SVGIG (reference sequence). In nucleotides, the CDR3 is TGTGCCTGGAACCAGGGGGGCCGCTATGGCTACACCTTC. Translating it yields CAWNQGGRYGYTF. Full variable domain (rest looked up from reference TRBV30 and TRBJ1-2): SQTIHQWPATLVQPVGSPLSLECTVEGTSNPNLYWYRQAAGRGLQLLFYSVGIGQISSEVPQNLSASRPQDRQFILSSKKLLLSDSGFYLCAWNQGGRYGYTFGSGTRLTVV.

CDR3 in amino acids: CAWSPPGGTRGYTF. The CDR3 DNA reads TGTGCCTGGAGTCCCCCTGGGGGGACTAGGGGCTACACCTTC. V usage is TRBV30 and J usage is TRBJ1-2, with a tentative D call TRBD1 (5 bases). Trimming took 2 bases from V and 8 from J, leaving 18 bases between them. The CDR3 is made up of 14 amino acids. Looked up from germline, CDR1 is GTSNPN and CDR2 is SVGIG (reference sequence).

This clone was seen only once. The chain links TRBV10-3 to TRBJ1-1; D call uncertain. Germline assignment: CDR1 ENHRY and CDR2 SYGVKD. This CDR3 has 14 residues. V lost 7 bases, J lost 0 bases, and 12 bases lay in between. DNA for the CDR3: TGTGCCATCAAGGATGGGCAGATGAACACTGAAGCTTTCTTT. This codes for CAIKDGQMNTEAFF.

V and J are TRBV6-4 and TRBJ2-1; 8 bases line up with TRBD2. V shed 6 bases and J 9 bases; nucleotides not matched to a gene: 7. CDR3 length equals 13 residues. In germline, CDR1 is MRHNA, CDR2 SNTAGT. The CDR3 reads CASSPREAGEQFF. CDR3 in DNA: TGTGCCAGCAGCCCGCGGGAGGCGGGTGAGCAGTTCTTC.

CDR3: CASSGPGQGNNEQFF. The CDR3 coding sequence is TGTGCCAGCAGCGGACCGGGACAGGGTAACAATGAGCAGTTCTTC. The chain has TRBV9 and TRBJ2-1; TRBD1 aligns across 9 bases. The CDR3 is 15 amino acids. The germline V gene encodes CDR1 SGDLS and CDR2 YYNGEE. Losses at the gene ends were 3 bases for V and 5 bases for J; bases not matched to a gene: 6.

This sequence joins TRBV6-4 and TRBJ1-1; perhaps TRBD1 as D (5 bases). This CDR3 has 16 amino acids. Germline V CDR1 and CDR2: MRHNA, SNTAGT. Trimming pared 6 bases from V and 1 base from J, leaving 18 bases between. CDR3 sequence: CASRGPGVATNTEAFF. In DNA, the CDR3 is TGTGCCAGCAGGGGGCCGGGGGTCGCAACGAACACTGAAGCTTTCTTT.

J is TRBJ1-4 and V is TRBV6-2 or TRBV6-3; D gene ambiguous. Germline V gene lookup returns CDR1 MNHEY and CDR2 SVGEGT. Trimming pared 0 bases from V and 5 bases from J, leaving 13 bases between. The CDR3 consists of 16 residues. The CDR3 DNA follows: TGTGCCAGCAGTTACTCTGCGGGCGGCCGGAATGAAAAACTGTTTTTT. It encodes CASSYSAGGRNEKLFF.

The chain is built from TRBV10-3 and TRBJ2-7, with 7 bases fitting TRBD1. This CDR3 is 14 amino acids long. Germline assignment: CDR1 ENHRY and CDR2 SYGVKD. The V segment lost 4 bases and the J segment 0 bases; nucleotides outside the gene matches: 3. The CDR3 spells CAISATGSSYEQYF. The CDR3 bases are TGTGCCATCAGTGCGACAGGGTCCTCCTACGAGCAGTACTTC.

This chain joins TRBV24-1 and TRBJ2-3, with 13 bases lining up with TRBD2. Trimming cost V 5 bases and J 6 bases; bases outside gene matches: 16. The CDR3 extends over 19 amino acids. The germline V gene has CDR1 KGHDR and CDR2 SFDVKD. CDR3: CATSAGRVPGLAGSDTQYF. CDR3 in DNA: TGTGCCACCAGTGCAGGCAGGGTCCCGGGACTAGCGGGATCGGATACGCAGTATTTT.

The V gene is TRBV18, the J gene TRBJ2-2, with 11 bases identical to TRBD1. Trimming cost V 3 bases and J 2 bases; bases outside gene matches: 11. Germline V gives CDR1 KGHSH, CDR2 LQKENI. This CDR3 has 19 residues. In DNA, the CDR3 is TGTGCCAGCTCACCTACGCTGACACGGACAGGGGGCAACACCGGGGAGCTGTTTTTT. Residues: CASSPTLTRTGGNTGELFF.

This clone has a single count. V is TRBV14 and J is TRBJ1-1, with 10 bases identical to TRBD1. The CDR3 is made up of 14 amino acids. Trimming removed 2 bases from V and 8 bases from J; junction bases left unmatched: 5. CDR1 is SGHDN, CDR2 FVKESK, per germline. The DNA for the CDR3 is TGTGCCAGCAGCCAAACCCCGGGACAGGGGGAAGCTTTCTTT. Its protein is CASSQTPGQGEAFF. Looking up the rest from reference TRBV14 and TRBJ1-1 gives the full variable domain: EAGVTQFPSHSVIEKGQTVTLRCDPISGHDNLYWYRRVMGKEIKFLLHFVKESKQDESGMPNNRFLAERTGGTYSTLKVQPAELEDSGVYFCASSQTPGQGEAFFGQGTRLTVV.

V is TRBV27 and J is TRBJ2-4; 13 nucleotides align to TRBD2. V dropped 4 bases and J dropped 6; count of bases not matched to a gene: 15. The CDR3 has 19 residues. Germline CDR1 is MNHEY and CDR2 is SMNVEV (reference sequence). This CDR3 is CASSYDGLAGDSWVNIQYF. The CDR3 DNA follows: TGTGCCAGCAGTTATGACGGACTAGCGGGAGATTCTTGGGTAAACATTCAGTACTTC.

Only a few counts were recorded for this clone. The chain's CDR3 is CASTTLGFSGTEAFF. The CDR3 bases are TGTGCCAGCACCACCTTGGGGTTCAGCGGCACTGAAGCTTTCTTT. The J gene is TRBJ1-1, the V gene TRBV25-1; D uncertain. V lost 7 bases, J lost 4 bases, and 19 bases lay in between. CDR3 size: 15 residues. Germline V gene sequence: CDR1 MGHDK, CDR2 SYGVNS.

This chain links TRBV28 with TRBJ2-5; D gene uncertain. CDR1 is MDHEN, CDR2 SYDVKM, per germline. Deletions cut 6 bases from V and 3 bases from J, with 14 bases between. CDR3 length: 14 amino acids. CDR3 coding DNA: TGTGCCAGCAGACGTTTACAGAGAGAAGAGACCCAGTACTTC. This sequence encodes CASRRLQREETQYF.

V usage is TRBV28 and J usage is TRBJ2-3; D is uncertain. Deletions cut 5 bases from V and 12 bases from J, with 15 bases between. The CDR3 sequence is 12 residues long. Germline CDR1 MDHEN, CDR2 SYDVKM. The chain's CDR3 is CASSTPVRQQYF. The CDR3 nucleotides read TGTGCCAGCAGTACTCCGGTGAGGCAACAGTATTTT.